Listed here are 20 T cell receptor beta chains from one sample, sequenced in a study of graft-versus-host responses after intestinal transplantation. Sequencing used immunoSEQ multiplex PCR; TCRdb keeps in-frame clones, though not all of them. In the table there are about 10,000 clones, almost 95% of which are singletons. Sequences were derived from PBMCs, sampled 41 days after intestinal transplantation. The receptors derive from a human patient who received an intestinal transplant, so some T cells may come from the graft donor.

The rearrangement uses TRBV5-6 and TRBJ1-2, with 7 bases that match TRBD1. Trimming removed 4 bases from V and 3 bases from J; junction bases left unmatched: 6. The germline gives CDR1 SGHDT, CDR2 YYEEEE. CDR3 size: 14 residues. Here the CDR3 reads CASSPGQLDYGYTF. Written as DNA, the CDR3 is TGTGCCAGCAGCCCGGGACAGTTGGACTATGGCTACACCTTC. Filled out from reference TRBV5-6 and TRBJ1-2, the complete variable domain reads DAGVTQSPTHLIKTRGQQVTLRCSPKSGHDTVSWYQQALGQGPQFIFQYYEEEERQRGNFPDRFSGHQFPNYSSELNVNALLLGDSALYLCASSPGQLDYGYTFGSGTRLTVV.

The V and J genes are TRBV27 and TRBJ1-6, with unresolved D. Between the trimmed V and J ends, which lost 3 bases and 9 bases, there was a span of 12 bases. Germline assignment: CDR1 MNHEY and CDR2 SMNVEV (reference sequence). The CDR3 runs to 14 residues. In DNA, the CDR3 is TGTGCCAGCAGTTTCTGGGCTGCCGGTTCACCCCTCCACTTT. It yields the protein CASSFWAAGSPLHF.

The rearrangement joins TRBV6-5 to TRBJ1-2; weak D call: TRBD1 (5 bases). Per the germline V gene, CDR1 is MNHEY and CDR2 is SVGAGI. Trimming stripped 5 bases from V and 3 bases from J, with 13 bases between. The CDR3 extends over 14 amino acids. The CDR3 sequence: CASSRDPVYYGYTF. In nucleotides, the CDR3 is TGTGCCAGCAGTCGGGACCCGGTCTACTATGGCTACACCTTC.

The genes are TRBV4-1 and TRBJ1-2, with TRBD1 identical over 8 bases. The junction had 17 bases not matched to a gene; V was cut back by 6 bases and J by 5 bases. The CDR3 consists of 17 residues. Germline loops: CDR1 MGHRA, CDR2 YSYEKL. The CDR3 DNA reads TGCGCCAGCAGTTTCCCCCGCCCAGGGGGCTGGGGGTATGGCTACACCTTC. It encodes CASSFPRPGGWGYGYTF.

Here the CDR3 DNA reads TGCAGCGTTGTGGGGCAGAACTCTGGGGCCAACGTCCTGACTTTC. Translation gives CSVVGQNSGANVLTF. V gene TRBV29-1 combines with J gene TRBJ2-6, with a possible D match to TRBD1 (5 bases). This CDR3 is 15 amino acids long. Germline CDR1 reads SQVTM; CDR2 reads ANQGSEA. Trimming left V 4 bases short and J 0 bases short, with 10 bases between.

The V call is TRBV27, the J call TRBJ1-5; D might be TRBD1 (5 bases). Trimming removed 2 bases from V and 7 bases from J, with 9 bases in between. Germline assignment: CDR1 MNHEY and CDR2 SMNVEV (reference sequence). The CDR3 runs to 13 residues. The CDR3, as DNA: TGTGCCAGCAGTTTAGATGGGGCCCAGCCCCAGCATTTT. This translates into CASSLDGAQPQHF.

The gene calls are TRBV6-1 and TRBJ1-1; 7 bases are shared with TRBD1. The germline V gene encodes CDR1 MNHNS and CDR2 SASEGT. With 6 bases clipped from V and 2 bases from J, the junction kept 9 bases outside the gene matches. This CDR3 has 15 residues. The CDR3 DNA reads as TGTGCCAGCAGAATTTCGGGACAGCTTAACACTGAAGCTTTCTTT. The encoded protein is CASRISGQLNTEAFF.

This CDR3 reads CASSFDGQVNTEAFF. In DNA, the CDR3 is TGTGCCAGCAGCTTCGACGGACAGGTGAACACTGAAGCTTTCTTT. The chain joins TRBV5-4 to TRBJ1-1; 7 nucleotides line up with TRBD1. Germline-derived CDR1 and CDR2 are SGHNT and YYREEE (reference sequence). V trimming: 2 bases; J trimming: 0 bases; junction bases outside the gene matches: 4. There are 15 residues in the CDR3.

CDR3 nucleotide sequence: TGTGCCAGCAGTGAAATGAGTACAGCAAGTTCCCTCTCCTACGAGCAGTACTTC. Translated, it gives CASSEMSTASSLSYEQYF. This chain joins TRBV6-1 and TRBJ2-7; D is undetermined. The CDR3 covers 18 residues. Germline loops: CDR1 MNHNS, CDR2 SASEGT. Trimming pared 2 bases from V and 0 bases from J, leaving 20 bases between.

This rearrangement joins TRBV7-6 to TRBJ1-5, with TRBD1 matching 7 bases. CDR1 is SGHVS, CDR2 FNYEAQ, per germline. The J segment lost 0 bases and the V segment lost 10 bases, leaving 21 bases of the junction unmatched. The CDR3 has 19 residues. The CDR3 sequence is CATTKKPATGINSNQPQHF. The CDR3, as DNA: TGTGCCACTACTAAGAAACCCGCGACAGGGATCAATAGCAATCAGCCCCAGCATTTT.

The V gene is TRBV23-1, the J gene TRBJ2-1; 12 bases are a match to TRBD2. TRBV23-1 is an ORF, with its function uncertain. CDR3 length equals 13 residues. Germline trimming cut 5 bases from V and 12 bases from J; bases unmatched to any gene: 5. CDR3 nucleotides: TGCGCCAGCAGTTACACTAGCGGGGGGTCGCAGTTCTTC. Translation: CASSYTSGGSQFF.

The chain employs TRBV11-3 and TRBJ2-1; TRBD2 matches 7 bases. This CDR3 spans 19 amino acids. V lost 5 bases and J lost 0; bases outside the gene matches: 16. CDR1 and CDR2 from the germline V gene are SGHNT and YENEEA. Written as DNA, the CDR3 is TGTGCCAGCAGCGTAAACCCCGGTGGCGGGGGTATCTCCTACAATGAGCAGTTCTTC. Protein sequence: CASSVNPGGGGISYNEQFF.

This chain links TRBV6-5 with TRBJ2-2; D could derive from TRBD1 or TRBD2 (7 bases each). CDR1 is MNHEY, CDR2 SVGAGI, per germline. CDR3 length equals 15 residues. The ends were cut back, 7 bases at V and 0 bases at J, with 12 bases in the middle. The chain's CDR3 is CASTSGGANTGELFF. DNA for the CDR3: TGTGCCAGCACATCAGGGGGGGCGAACACCGGGGAGCTGTTTTTT.

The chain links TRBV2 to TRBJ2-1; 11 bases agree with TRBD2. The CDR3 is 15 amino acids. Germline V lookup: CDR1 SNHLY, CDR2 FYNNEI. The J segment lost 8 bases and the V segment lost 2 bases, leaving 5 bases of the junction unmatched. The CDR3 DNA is TGTGCCAGCAGTGAATCTAGCGGGGGGTTGGATGAGCAGTTCTTC. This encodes CASSESSGGLDEQFF.

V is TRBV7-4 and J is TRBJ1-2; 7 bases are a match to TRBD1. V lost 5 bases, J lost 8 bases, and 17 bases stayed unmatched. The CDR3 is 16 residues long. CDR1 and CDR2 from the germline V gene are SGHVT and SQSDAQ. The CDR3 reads CASSPSPVRDRRGYTF. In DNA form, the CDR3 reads TGTGCCAGCAGCCCATCTCCGGTTCGGGACAGAAGAGGCTACACCTTC.

CDR3: CASSPSREETQYF. The CDR3 nucleotides read TGTGCCAGCTCACCAAGCAGGGAAGAGACCCAGTACTTC. The genes are TRBV18 and TRBJ2-5, with D maybe TRBD1 (5 bases). V gave up 2 bases and J gave up 3 bases, with 7 bases separating them. CDR3 length: 13 amino acids. Germline-derived CDR1 and CDR2 are KGHSH and LQKENI.

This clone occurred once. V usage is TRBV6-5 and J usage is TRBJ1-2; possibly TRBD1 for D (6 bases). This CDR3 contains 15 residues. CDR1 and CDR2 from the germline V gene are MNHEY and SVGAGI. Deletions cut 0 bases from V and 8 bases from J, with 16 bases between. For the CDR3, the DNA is TGTGCCAGCAGTTACTCGATTAACGCGGGGGGCGGCTACACCTTC. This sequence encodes CASSYSINAGGGYTF.

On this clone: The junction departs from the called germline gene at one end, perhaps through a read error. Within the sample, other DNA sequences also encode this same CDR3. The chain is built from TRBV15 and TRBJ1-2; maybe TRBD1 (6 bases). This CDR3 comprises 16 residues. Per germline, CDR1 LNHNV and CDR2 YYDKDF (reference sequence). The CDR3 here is CATSPRVGAPIYGYTF. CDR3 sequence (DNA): TGTGCCACCAGCCCCCGGGTGGGGGCCCCTATATATGGCTACACCTTT.

The CDR3 coding sequence is TGTGCCAGCAGCCAAAGTAGACAGGGATGGGAGCTCCGCTACACCTTC. Translation gives CASSQSRQGWELRYTF. The genes are TRBV14 and TRBJ1-2; TRBD1 matches at 7 bases. J was trimmed by 9 bases and V by 2 bases; bases with no gene match: 15. The CDR3 length is 16 residues. Germline-derived CDR1 and CDR2 are SGHDN and FVKESK.

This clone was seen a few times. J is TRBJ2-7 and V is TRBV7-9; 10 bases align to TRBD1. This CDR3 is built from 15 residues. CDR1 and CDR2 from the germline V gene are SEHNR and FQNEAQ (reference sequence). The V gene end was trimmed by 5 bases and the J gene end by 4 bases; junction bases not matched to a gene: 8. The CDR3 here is CASSPGGQGFYEQYF. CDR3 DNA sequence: TGTGCCAGCAGCCCGGGGGGACAGGGGTTTTACGAGCAGTACTTC.